The clone carrying this T cell receptor beta chain was counted between two and nine times. What it binds is unknown. This sample stems from a study of beta chain features in type 1 diabetes. Study-level points and caveats: Among all four CD4+ subsets, Type 1 diabetes patients had TCRB CDR3s that were moderately but significantly shorter. Sequencing from cDNA could over-represent high-TCR-expressing cells.

Germline V gives CDR1 SGHVS, CDR2 FNYEAQ. J was trimmed by 3 bases and V by 1 base; bases with no gene match: 6. The CDR3 covers 16 residues. Of the isolated RNA, all was reverse transcribed, and so the sequenced material was expressed TCRB transcripts. Repertoires were generated with immunoSEQ multiplex PCR, while TCRdb's copy carries only in-frame clones and drops some. The sample shows roughly 300,000 clones, 14% of them seen only once. The gene calls are TRBV7-6 and TRBJ2-3; 8 nucleotides line up with TRBD2. Material for sequencing was naive CD4+ T cells from blood. The receptor comes from a man aged 25 to 40 with type 1 diabetes. The CDR3 region is CASSLVPGGVTDTQYF. CDR3 DNA: TGTGCCAGCAGCTTAGTTCCGGGGGGGGTTACAGATACGCAGTATTTT.